This T cell receptor beta chain derives from a study of neurological immune-mediated disorders. Findings and caveats of the study: The most TCR clonal expansion was seen in HTLV-1-associated myelopathy, and the least was seen in multiple sclerosis, which fell below healthy controls.

In TCRdb, the 5' RACE reads were re-called with MiXCR into one record per CDR3 protein. Counted here are some 50,000 distinct CDR3 sequences, approximately 16% occurring once; the ten biggest clones make up more than 3.5%. This clonotype was observed at least ten times. Antigen specificity is unknown. Libraries used 2 million unsorted PBMCs kept frozen in RNAlater. The sequence was obtained from a man aged 55-75 years in good health. The sequencing sample was made of PBMCs.

CDR3 DNA: TGTGCCAGCATCCTCCGCCCCGGGACGGCCTACGAGCAGTACTTC. The encoded protein is CASILRPGTAYEQYF. The chain joins TRBV7-2 to TRBJ2-7; D tentatively fits TRBD1 or TRBD2 (5 bases each). The CDR3 consists of 15 residues. Germline CDR1 is SGHTA and CDR2 is FQGNSA. The ends were cut back, 7 bases at V and 2 bases at J, with 18 bases in the middle.